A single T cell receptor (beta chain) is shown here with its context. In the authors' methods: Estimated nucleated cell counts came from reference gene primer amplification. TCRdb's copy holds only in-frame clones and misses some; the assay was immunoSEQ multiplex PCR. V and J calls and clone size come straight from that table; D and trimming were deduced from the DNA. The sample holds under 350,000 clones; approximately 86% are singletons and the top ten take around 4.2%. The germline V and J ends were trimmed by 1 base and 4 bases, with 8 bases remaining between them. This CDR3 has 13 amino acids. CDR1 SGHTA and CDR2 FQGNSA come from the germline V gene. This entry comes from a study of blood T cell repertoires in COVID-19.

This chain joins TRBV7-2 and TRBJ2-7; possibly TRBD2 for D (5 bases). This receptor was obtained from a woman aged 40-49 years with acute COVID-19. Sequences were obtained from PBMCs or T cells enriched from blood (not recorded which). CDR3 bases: TGTGCCAGCAGCTTAGGGACTCAGTACGAGCAGTACTTC. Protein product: CASSLGTQYEQYF.